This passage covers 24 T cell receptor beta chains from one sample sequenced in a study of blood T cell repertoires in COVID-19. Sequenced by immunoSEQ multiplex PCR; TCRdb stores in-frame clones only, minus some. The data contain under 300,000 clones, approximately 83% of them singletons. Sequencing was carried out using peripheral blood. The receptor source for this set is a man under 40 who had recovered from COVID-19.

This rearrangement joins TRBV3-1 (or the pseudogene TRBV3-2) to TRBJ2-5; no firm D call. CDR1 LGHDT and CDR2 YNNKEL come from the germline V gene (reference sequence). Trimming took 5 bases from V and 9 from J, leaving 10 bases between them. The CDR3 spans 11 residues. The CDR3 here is CASSKPPAQYF. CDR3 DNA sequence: TGTGCCAGCAGCAAGCCCCCGGCCCAGTACTTC.

The DNA of the CDR3 is TGTGCCAGCAGTTACTCGACGGGACTTTTAGAGCAGTTCTTC. Its protein is CASSYSTGLLEQFF. This sequence joins TRBV6-5 and TRBJ2-1, with D possibly matching TRBD2 (6 bases). There are 14 residues in the CDR3. The V gene's germline CDR1 is MNHEY and CDR2 SVGAGI. V was pared by 0 bases and J by 10 bases, with 13 bases between.

The CDR3 spells CASSQLASSYNEQFF. DNA of the CDR3: TGTGCCAGCAGCCAGCTTGCCAGCTCCTACAATGAGCAGTTCTTC. The V call is TRBV3-1 (or the pseudogene TRBV3-2), the J call TRBJ2-1; no reliable D call. Trimming took off 3 bases at V and 0 bases at J, with 9 bases between the two ends. Per germline, CDR1 LGHDT and CDR2 YNNKEL (reference sequence). This CDR3 is built from 15 residues.

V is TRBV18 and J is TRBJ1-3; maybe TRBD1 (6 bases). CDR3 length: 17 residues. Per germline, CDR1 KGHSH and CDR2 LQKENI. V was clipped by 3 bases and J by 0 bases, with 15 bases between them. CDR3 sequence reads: CASSPSGGLFSGNTIYF. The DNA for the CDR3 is TGTGCCAGCTCACCCAGCGGGGGGCTTTTCTCTGGAAACACCATATATTTT.

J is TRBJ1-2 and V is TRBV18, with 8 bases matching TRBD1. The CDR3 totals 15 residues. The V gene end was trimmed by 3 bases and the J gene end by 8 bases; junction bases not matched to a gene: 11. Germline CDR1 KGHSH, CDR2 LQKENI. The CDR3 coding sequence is TGTGCCAGCTCACCTTCAGTGGACAGGGTGGCAGGCTACACCTTC. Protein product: CASSPSVDRVAGYTF. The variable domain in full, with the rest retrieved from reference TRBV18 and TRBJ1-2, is NAGVMQNPRHLVRRRGQEARLRCSPMKGHSHVYWYRQLPEEGLKFMVYLQKENIIDESGMPKERFSAEFPKEGPSILRIQQVVRGDSAAYFCASSPSVDRVAGYTFGSGTRLTVV.

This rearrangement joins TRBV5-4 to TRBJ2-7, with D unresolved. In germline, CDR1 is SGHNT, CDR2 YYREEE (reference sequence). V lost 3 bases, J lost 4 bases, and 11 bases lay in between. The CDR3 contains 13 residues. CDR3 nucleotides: TGTGCCAGCAGCTCGGGTGGCAGTTACGAGCAGTACTTC. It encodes CASSSGGSYEQYF.

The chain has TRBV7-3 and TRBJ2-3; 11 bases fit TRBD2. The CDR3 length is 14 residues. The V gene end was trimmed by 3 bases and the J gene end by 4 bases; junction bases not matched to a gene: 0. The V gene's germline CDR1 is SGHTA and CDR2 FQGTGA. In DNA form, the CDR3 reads TGTGCCAGCAGCTTGGGACTAGCGGCAGATACGCAGTATTTT. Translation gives CASSLGLAADTQYF.

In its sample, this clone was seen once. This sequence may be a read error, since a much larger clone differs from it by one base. The CDR3 DNA is TGTGCCAGCAGCGAGAACTATGGCTACACCTTC. This gives the protein CASSENYGYTF. J is TRBJ1-2 and V is TRBV7-9; D unclear. V was cut by 5 bases and J by 2 bases, with 3 bases left in between. Germline CDR1 and CDR2: SEHNR and FQNEAQ (reference sequence). The CDR3 covers 11 residues.

CDR3 nucleotides: TGTGCCAGCAGCTTAGTGGGCGGGGTCTACAATGAGCAGTTCTTC. Translation gives CASSLVGGVYNEQFF. J is TRBJ2-1 and V is TRBV7-2; tentatively, D is TRBD2 (6 bases). CDR1 is SGHTA, CDR2 FQGNSA, per germline. This CDR3 is 15 amino acids long. The V end lost 1 base, the J end lost 3 bases, and 10 bases lay between the germline ends.

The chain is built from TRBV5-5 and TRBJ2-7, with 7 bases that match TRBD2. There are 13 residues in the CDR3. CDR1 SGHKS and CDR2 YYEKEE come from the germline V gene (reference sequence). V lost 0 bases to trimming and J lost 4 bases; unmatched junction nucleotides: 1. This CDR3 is CASSLGREYEQYV. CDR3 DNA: TGTGCCAGCAGCTTGGGGCGGGAGTACGAGCAGTACGTC.

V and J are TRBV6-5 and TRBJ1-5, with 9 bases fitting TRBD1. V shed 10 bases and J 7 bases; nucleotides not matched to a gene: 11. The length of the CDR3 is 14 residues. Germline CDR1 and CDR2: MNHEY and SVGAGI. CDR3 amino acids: CATKRGQGGQPQHF. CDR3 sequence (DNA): TGTGCCACCAAGAGGGGACAGGGAGGACAGCCCCAGCATTTT.

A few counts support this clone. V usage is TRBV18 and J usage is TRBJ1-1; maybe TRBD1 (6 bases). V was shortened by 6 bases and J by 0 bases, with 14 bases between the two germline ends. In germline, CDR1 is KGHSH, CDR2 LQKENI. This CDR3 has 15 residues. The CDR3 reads CASSEKTGLNTEAFF. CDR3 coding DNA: TGTGCCAGCTCGGAGAAGACAGGATTGAACACTGAAGCTTTCTTT.

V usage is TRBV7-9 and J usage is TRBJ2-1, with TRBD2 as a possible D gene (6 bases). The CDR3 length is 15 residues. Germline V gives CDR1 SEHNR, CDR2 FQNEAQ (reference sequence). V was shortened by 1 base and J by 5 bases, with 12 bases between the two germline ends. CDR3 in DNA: TGTGCCAGCAGCTTAGTTGGTAGCGGAAACAATGAGCAGTTCTTC. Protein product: CASSLVGSGNNEQFF.

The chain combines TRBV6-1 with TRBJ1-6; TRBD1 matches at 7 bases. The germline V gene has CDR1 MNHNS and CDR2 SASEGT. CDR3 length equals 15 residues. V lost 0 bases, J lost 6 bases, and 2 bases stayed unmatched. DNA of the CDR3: TGTGCCAGCAGTGAAGCTGGGACAGCTAATTCACCCCTCCACTTT. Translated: CASSEAGTANSPLHF.

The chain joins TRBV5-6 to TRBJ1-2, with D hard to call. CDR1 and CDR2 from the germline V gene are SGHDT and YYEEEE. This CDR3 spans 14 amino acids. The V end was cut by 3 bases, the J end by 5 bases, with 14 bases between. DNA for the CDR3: TGTGCCAGCAGCTCTTGGCGTCCGGGGTATGGCTACACCTTC. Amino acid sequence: CASSSWRPGYGYTF.

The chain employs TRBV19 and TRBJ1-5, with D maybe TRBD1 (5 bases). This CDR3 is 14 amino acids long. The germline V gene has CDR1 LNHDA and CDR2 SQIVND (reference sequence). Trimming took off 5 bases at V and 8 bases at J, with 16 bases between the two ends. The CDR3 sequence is CASSPRLVREPQHF. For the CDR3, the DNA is TGTGCCAGTAGTCCTAGACTGGTCAGGGAGCCCCAGCATTTT.

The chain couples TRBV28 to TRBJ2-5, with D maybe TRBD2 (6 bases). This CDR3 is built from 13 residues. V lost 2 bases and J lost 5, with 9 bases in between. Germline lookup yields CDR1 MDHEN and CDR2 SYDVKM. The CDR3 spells CASSLGGGETQYF. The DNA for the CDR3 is TGTGCCAGCAGTTTAGGTGGGGGGGAGACCCAGTACTTC. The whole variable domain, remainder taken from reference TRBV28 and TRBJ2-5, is DVKVTQSSRYLVKRTGEKVFLECVQDMDHENMFWYRQDPGLGLRLIYFSYDVKMKEKGDIPEGYSVSREKKERFSLILESASTNQTSMYLCASSLGGGETQYFGPGTRLLVL.

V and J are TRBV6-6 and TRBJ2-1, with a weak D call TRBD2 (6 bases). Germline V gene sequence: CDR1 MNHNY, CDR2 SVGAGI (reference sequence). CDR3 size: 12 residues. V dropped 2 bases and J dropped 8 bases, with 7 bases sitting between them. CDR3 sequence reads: CASSYGGDEQFF. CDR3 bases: TGTGCCAGCAGTTACGGAGGGGATGAGCAGTTCTTC.

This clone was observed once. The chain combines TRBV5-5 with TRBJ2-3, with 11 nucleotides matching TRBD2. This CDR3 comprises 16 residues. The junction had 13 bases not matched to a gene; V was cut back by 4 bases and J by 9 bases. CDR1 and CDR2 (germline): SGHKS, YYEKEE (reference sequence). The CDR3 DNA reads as TGTGCCAGCAGCAGTCGTGGTAGCGGGGGGGCTGTAACGCAGTATTTT. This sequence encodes CASSSRGSGGAVTQYF.

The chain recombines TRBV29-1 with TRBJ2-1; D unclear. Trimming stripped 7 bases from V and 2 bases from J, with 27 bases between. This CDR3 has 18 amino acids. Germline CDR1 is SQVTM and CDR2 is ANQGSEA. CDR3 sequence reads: CSGALGRNKPTTYNEQFF. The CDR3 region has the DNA TGCAGCGGTGCCCTTGGCCGCAACAAACCAACGACCTACAATGAGCAGTTCTTC.

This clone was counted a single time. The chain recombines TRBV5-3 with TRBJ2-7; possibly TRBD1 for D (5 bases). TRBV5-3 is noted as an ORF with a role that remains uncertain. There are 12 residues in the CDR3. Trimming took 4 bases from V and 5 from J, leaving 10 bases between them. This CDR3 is CARSLLGDEQYV. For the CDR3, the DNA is TGTGCCAGAAGCCTCCTAGGGGACGAGCAGTACGTC.

The DNA of the CDR3 is TGTGCCACCAGCAGATTCCCGACAGCGCGCACCGGGGAGCTGTTTTTT. Translating gives CATSRFPTARTGELFF. J is TRBJ2-2 and V is TRBV15; weak D call: TRBD1 (5 bases). This CDR3 has 16 residues. V was clipped by 2 bases and J by 4 bases, with 14 bases between them. Germline values: CDR1 LNHNV, CDR2 YYDKDF (reference sequence).

CDR3 residues: CASRSPAANNEKLFF. The CDR3 DNA is TGTGCCAGTAGAAGTCCGGCGGCTAATAATGAAAAACTGTTTTTT. The chain uses TRBV19 and TRBJ1-4; D is uncertain. V dropped 6 bases and J dropped 4 bases, with 15 bases sitting between them. The germline V gene encodes CDR1 LNHDA and CDR2 SQIVND (reference sequence). The length of the CDR3 is 15 residues.

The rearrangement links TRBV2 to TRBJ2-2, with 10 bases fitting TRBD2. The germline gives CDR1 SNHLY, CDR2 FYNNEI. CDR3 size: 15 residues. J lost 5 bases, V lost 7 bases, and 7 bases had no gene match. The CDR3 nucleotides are TGTGCCAGCACCAATATGGGACTAGCGACCGGGGAGCTGTTTTTT. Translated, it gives CASTNMGLATGELFF.